This T cell receptor beta chain is drawn from a study of cytomegalovirus exposure and HLA in healthy donors. Study-level points and caveats: HLA alleles were associated with 15,000 to 20,000 TCR beta sequences in a later analysis at 0.05 false discovery rate. Common viral pathogens seemed, in a later analysis, to connect with several of the most significant clusters. Most of the TCR beta V segments (in an earlier analysis) were productive either about 90% or about 30% of the time. A later look showed TCR association rates differing by HLA locus, highest for DRB1 and lowest for HLA-C.

Amplification used 60 Vbeta primers and 13 Jbeta primers. The repertoire was sequenced with immunoSEQ multiplex PCR; TCRdb's copy has only in-frame clones and lacks some. Of about 100,000 clones detected, less than 85% appear once; the ten largest clones hold more than 2%. V was pared by 7 bases and J by 2 bases, with 13 bases of the junction left unmatched. CDR1 is SGHNT and CDR2 is YYREEE in the germline V gene (reference sequence). CDR3 length: 16 amino acids. With regard to this clone: Its matching antigen is unknown.

The chain joins TRBV5-4 to TRBJ2-3, with 7 bases that match TRBD2. This TCR came from a man between 18 and 35 years old in good health and CMV-seronegative. Sequences were obtained from PBMCs. In DNA form, the CDR3 reads TGTGCCAGCCAGCCCGGGGGGAATGCCAACACAGATACGCAGTATTTT. Protein product: CASQPGGNANTDTQYF.